Below, one T cell receptor (beta chain) is given with its context. As yet, its antigen is unknown. Patients had resection for synchronous oligometastatic disease or delayed recurrence of a solitary brain metastasis. Exclusion applied to any patient with a history of multiple malignancies. This sample is drawn from a study of T cells in lung cancer brain metastases. Broader study findings: Paired lesions shared few clones; most were lesion-specific (mean Morisita roughly 0.21).

The germline gives CDR1 GTSNPN, CDR2 SVGIG (reference sequence). With 2 bases removed from V and 4 bases from J, the gap between germline ends came to 5 bases. The CDR3 covers 11 residues. Each sample used roughly 2.24–5 ug genomic DNA, matched between paired samples. Clones were read by immunoSEQ multiplex PCR, and TCRdb kept only the in-frame ones, dropping some. The table lists 6,500 to 8,000 clones, roughly 88% of them singletons. This chain connects TRBV30 to TRBJ1-1, with D unclear. This TCR was sampled from a man between 50 and 59 years old with non-small cell lung cancer. Sequencing was done on a sample of tumor tissue from the primary lung tumor. CDR3 amino acids: CAWSRFTEAFF. CDR3 sequence (DNA): TGTGCCTGGAGTCGGTTCACTGAAGCTTTCTTT.